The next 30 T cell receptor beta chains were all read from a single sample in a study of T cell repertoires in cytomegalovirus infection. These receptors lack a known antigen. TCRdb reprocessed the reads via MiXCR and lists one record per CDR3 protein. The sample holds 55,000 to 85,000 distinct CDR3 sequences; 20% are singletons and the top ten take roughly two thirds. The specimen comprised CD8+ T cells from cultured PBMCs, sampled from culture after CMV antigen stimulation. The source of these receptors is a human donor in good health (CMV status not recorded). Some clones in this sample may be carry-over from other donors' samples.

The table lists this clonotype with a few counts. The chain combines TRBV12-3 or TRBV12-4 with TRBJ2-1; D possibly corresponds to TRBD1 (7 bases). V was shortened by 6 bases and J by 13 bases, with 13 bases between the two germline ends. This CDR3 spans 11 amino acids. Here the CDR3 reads CASRSGDSQFF. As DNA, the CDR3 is TGTGCCAGCAGATCGGGGGACAGTCAGTTCTTC.

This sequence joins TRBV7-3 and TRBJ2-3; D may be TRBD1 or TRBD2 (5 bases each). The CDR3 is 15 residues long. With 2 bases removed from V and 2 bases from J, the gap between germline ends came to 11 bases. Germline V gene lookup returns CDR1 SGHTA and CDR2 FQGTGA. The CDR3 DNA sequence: TGTGCCAGCAGCTTAGGGGGAACCAACACAGATACGCAGTATTTT. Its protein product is CASSLGGTNTDTQYF.

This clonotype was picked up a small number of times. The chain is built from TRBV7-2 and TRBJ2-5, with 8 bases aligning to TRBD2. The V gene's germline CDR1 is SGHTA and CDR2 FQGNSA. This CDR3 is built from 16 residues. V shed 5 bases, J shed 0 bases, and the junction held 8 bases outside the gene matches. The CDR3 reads CASSPPRGANQETQYF. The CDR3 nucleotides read TGTGCCAGCAGCCCACCGCGGGGGGCGAACCAAGAGACCCAGTACTTC.

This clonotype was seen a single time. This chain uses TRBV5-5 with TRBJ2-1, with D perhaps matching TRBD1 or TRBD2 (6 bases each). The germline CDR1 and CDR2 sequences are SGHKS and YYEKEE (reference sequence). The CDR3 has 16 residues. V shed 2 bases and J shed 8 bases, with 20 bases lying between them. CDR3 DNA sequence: TGTGCCAGCAGCTTTACGGGTCAGGGGAGGATCGATGAGCAGTTCTTC. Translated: CASSFTGQGRIDEQFF.

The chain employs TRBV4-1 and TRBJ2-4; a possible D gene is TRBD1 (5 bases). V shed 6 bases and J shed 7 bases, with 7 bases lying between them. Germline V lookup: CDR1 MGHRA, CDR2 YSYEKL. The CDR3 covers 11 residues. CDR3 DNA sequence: TGCGCCAGCAGGTCAGGGAACATTCAGTACTTC. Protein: CASRSGNIQYF.

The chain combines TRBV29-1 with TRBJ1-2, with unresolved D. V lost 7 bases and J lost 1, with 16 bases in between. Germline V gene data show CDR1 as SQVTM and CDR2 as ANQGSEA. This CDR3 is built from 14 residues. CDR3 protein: CSETPPGINYGYTF. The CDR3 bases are TGCAGCGAGACTCCACCAGGAATTAACTATGGCTACACCTTC.

CDR3 protein: CASSPGGVPGTDTQYF. The CDR3 region has the DNA TGCGCCAGCAGCCCGGGAGGGGTCCCTGGCACAGATACGCAGTATTTT. This chain connects TRBV4-1 to TRBJ2-3; TRBD2 matches 8 bases. The germline V gene has CDR1 MGHRA and CDR2 YSYEKL. V lost 4 bases, J lost 1 base, and 7 bases stayed unmatched. The CDR3 totals 16 residues.

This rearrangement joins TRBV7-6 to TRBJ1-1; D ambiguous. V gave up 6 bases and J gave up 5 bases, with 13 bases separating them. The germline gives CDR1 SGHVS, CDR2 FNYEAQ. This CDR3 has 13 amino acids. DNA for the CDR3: TGTGCCAGCAGAGAGGCCGGTGCAACTGAAGCTTTCTTT. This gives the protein CASREAGATEAFF.

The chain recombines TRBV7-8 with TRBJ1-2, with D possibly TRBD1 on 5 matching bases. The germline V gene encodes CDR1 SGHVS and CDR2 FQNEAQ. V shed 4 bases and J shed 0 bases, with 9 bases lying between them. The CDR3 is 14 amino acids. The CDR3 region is CASSSDISNYGYTF. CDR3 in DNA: TGTGCCAGCAGCTCGGACATCTCTAACTATGGCTACACCTTC.

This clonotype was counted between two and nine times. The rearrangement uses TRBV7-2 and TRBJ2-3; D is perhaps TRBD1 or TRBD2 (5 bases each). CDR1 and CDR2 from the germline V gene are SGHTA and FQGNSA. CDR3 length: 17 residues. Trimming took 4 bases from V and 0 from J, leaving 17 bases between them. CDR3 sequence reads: CASSSSGTPWSTDTQYF. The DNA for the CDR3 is TGTGCCAGCAGCTCGTCCGGGACCCCCTGGAGCACAGATACGCAGTATTTT.

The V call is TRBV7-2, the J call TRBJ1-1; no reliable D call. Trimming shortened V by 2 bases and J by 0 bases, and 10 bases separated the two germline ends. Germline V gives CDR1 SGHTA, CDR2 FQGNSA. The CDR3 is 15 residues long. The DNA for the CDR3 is TGTGCCAGCAGCTTAAGTATAACTATGAACACTGAAGCTTTCTTT. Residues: CASSLSITMNTEAFF.

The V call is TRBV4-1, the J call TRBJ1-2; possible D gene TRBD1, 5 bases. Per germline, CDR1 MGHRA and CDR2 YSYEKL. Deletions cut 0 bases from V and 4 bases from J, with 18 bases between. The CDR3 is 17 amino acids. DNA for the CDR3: TGCGCCAGCAGCCAAGATTTCCTGGGGGGGAATCCCTATGGCTACACCTTC. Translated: CASSQDFLGGNPYGYTF.

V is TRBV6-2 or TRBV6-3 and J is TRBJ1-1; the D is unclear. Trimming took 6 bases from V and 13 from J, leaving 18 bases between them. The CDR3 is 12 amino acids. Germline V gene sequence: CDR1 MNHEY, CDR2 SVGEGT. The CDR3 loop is CASSLGGIHGFF. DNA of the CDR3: TGTGCCAGCAGCCTAGGAGGCATCCACGGTTTCTTT.

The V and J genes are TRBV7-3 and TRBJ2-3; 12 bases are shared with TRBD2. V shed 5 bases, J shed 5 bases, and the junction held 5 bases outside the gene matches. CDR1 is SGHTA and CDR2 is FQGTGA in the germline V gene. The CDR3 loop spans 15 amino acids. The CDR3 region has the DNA TGTGCCAGCAGCCCGACTAGCGGGGGATTAGATACGCAGTATTTT. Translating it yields CASSPTSGGLDTQYF.

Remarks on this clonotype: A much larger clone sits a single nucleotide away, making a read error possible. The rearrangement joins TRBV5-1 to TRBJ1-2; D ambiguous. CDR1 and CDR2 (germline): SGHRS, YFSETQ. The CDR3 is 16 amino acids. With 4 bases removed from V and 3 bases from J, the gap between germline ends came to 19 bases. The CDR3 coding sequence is TGCGCCAGCAGCAAAGAATCCGGGCCAGCCTACTATGGCTACACCTTC. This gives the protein CASSKESGPAYYGYTF.

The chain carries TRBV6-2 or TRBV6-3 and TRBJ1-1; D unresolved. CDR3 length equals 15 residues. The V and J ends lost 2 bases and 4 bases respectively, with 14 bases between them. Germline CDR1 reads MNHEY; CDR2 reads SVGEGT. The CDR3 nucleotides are TGTGCCAGCAGTTACGGTTCTCGGCCGAGCACTGAAGCTTTCTTT. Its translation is CASSYGSRPSTEAFF.

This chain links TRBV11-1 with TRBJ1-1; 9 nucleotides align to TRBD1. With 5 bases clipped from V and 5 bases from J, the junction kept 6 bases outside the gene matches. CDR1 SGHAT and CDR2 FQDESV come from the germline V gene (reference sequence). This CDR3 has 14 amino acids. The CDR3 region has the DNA TGTGCCAGCAGCCACGGACAGGGGAGGACTGAAGCTTTCTTT. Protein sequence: CASSHGQGRTEAFF.

This CDR3 reads CASSSTGAREWSGELFF. The CDR3, as DNA: TGTGCCAGCAGCTCAACAGGGGCCCGTGAGTGGTCCGGGGAGCTGTTTTTT. The V and J genes are TRBV7-3 and TRBJ2-2, with TRBD1 matching over 7 bases. Germline V lookup: CDR1 SGHTA, CDR2 FQGTGA. The V segment lost 4 bases and the J segment 6 bases; nucleotides outside the gene matches: 14. The CDR3 spans 17 residues.

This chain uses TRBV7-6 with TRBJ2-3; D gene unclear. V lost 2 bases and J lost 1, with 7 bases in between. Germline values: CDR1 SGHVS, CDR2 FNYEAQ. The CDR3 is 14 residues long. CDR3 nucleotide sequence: TGTGCCAGCAGCTTATTTGGGGGCACAGATACGCAGTATTTT. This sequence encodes CASSLFGGTDTQYF.

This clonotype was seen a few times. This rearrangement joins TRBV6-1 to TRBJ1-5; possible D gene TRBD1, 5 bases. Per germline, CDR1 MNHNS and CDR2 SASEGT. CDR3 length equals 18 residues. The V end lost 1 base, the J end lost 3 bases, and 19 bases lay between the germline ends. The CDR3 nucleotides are TGTGCCAGCAGTGAAGGGCGCACAGGACCTTTTATCAATCAGCCCCAGCATTTT. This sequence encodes CASSEGRTGPFINQPQHF.

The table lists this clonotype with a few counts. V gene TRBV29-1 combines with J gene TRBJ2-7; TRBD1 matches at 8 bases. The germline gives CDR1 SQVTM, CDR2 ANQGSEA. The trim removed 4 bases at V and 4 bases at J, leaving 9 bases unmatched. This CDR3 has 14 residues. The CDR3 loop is CSVAPGQVAYEQYF. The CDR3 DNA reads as TGCAGCGTTGCACCGGGACAGGTCGCGTACGAGCAGTACTTC.

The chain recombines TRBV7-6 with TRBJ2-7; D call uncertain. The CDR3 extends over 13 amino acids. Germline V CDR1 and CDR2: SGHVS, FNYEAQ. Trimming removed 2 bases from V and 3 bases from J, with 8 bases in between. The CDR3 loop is CASSLNTLYEQYF. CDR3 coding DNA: TGTGCCAGCAGCTTAAACACCCTCTACGAGCAGTACTTC.

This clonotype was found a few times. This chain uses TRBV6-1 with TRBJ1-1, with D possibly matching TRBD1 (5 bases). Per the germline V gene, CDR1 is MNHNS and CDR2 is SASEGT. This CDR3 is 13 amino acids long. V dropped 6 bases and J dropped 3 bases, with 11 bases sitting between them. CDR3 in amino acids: CASRLGGDTEAFF. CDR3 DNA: TGTGCCAGCAGACTGGGAGGGGACACTGAAGCTTTCTTT.

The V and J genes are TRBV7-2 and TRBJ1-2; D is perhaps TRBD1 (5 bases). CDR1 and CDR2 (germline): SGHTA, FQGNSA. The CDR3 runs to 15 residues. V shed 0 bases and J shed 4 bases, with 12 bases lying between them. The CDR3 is CASSLAEQALYGYTF. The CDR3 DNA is TGTGCCAGCAGCTTAGCGGAACAGGCCCTCTATGGCTACACCTTC.

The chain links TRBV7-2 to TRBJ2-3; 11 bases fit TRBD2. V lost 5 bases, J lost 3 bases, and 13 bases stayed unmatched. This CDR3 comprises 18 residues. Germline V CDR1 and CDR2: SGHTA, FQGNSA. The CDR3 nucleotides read TGTGCCAGCAGCCTCGGGACGCTGACTAGCGGGGTAACAGATACGCAGTATTTT. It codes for CASSLGTLTSGVTDTQYF.

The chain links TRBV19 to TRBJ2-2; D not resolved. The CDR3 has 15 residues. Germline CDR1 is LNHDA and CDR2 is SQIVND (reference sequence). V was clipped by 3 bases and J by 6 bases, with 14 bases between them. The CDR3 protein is CASSIPLYRAGELFF. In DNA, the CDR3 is TGTGCCAGTAGTATCCCCCTTTATCGGGCCGGGGAGCTGTTTTTT.

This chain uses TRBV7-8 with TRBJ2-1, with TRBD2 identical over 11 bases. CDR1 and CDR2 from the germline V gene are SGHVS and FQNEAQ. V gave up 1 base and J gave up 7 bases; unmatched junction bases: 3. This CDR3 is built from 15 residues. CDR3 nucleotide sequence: TGTGCCAGCAGCTTAGAACTAGCGGGGGCTAATGAGCAGTTCTTC. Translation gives CASSLELAGANEQFF.

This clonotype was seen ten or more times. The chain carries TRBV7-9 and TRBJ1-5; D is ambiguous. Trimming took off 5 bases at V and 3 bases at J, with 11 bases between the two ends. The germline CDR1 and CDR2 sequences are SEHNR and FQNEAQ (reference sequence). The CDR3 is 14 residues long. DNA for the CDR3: TGTGCCAGCAGCCCCCCGGGAGCCAATCAGCCCCAGCATTTT. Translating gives CASSPPGANQPQHF.

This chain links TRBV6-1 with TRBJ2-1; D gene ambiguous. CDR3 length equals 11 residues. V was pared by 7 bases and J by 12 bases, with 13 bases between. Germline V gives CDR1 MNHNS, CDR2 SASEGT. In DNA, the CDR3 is TGTGCCAGCAAGGGCCCGCCCGGGCAGTTCTTC. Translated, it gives CASKGPPGQFF.

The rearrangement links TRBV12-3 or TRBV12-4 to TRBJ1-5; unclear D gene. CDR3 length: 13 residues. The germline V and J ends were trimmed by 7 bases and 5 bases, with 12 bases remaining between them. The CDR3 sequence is CASTSGPDQPQHF. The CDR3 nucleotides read TGTGCCAGCACCTCGGGCCCAGATCAGCCCCAGCATTTT.